This T cell receptor beta chain was found in a study of a mutant IDH1 vaccine in newly diagnosed glioma. The overall study: Week 35 brought visit V12, which was followed by visit V13 at week 47.

Profiled with immunoSEQ multiplex PCR; TCRdb holds only in-frame clones, not every one. The table lists fewer than 35,000 clones, around 73% of them singletons, with about 11% in the top ten. Notes on this clone: What it binds is not known.

Study-wide findings and caveats: Changes to the top peripheral T cell clonotypes appeared unrelated to pseudoprogression.

The V end was cut by 10 bases, the J end by 6 bases, with 13 bases between. CDR1 MNHNS and CDR2 SASEGT come from the germline V gene. There are 12 residues in the CDR3. The time point is: week 35, safety follow-up. The study gave 300 ug of mutant IDH1 20-mer peptide per vaccine dose, with topical imiquimod. Specimen: PBMCs, collected from a glioma patient whose treatment included an IDH1 peptide vaccine. The rearrangement links TRBV6-1 to TRBJ2-1, with D unresolved. This clonotype was sampled from a woman in her 40s with glioma. Here the CDR3 DNA reads TGTGCCACCTCCGCCCGGGTCAATGAGCAGTTCTTC. Protein sequence: CATSARVNEQFF.